The 6 T cell receptor beta chains presented below share a single source sample, sequenced in a study of response to subunit inactivated influenza vaccine. TCRdb passed the RT-PCR reads through MiXCR, listing each CDR3 protein once. The data hold fewer than 750,000 distinct CDR3 sequences, with about 14% observed a single time. Here the sequenced sample was PBMCs from blood, taken roughly 13 days after vaccination. The receptor source for this set is a man aged 50 to 60 who received an inactivated influenza vaccine.

In this sample, this clonotype turned up many times. The genes are TRBV21-1 and TRBJ1-5. TRBV21-1 is shown as a pseudogene. The CDR3 runs to 14 residues. CDR3 DNA: TGTGCCAGCAGCAACGACGGGCTAGGTCAGCCCCAGCATTTT. Translating gives CASSNDGLGQPQHF.

This clonotype turned up a few times. This chain connects TRBV20-1 to TRBJ2-5; 10 positions match TRBD2. J lost 6 bases, V lost 3 bases, and 10 bases had no gene match. Germline V gives CDR1 DFQATT, CDR2 SNEGSKA (reference sequence). The length of the CDR3 is 15 residues. The CDR3 region is CSARTGTSVLKTQYF. DNA for the CDR3: TGCAGTGCTAGGACCGGGACTAGCGTCTTAAAGACCCAGTACTTC.

The sample holds a few counts of this clonotype. The chain couples TRBV5-1 to TRBJ1-1, with D tentatively TRBD1 (6 bases). The germline CDR1 and CDR2 sequences are SGHRS and YFSETQ. The CDR3 is made up of 15 amino acids. Trimming removed 7 bases at V and 1 base at J, with 17 bases between. The CDR3: CASQATDRRNTEAFF. In DNA form, the CDR3 reads TGCGCCAGCCAAGCTACTGACAGGAGGAACACTGAAGCTTTCTTT.

This clonotype showed up just a few times. This chain connects TRBV20-1 to TRBJ2-1, with 14 bases lining up with TRBD2. The V gene end was trimmed by 4 bases and the J gene end by 1 base; junction bases not matched to a gene: 3. This CDR3 has 16 residues. Germline V CDR1 and CDR2: DFQATT, SNEGSKA (reference sequence). The CDR3 DNA follows: TGCAGTGCTAAGACTAGCGGGGGGGTGTCCTACAATGAGCAGTTCTTC. Its translation is CSAKTSGGVSYNEQFF.

The chain is built from TRBV7-2 and TRBJ1-5, with TRBD1 as a possible D gene (5 bases). This CDR3 spans 15 amino acids. The germline gives CDR1 SGHTA, CDR2 FQGNSA. V lost 2 bases to trimming and J lost 2 bases, with 10 bases between them. CDR3 amino acids: CASSLQGTGNQPQHF. Here the CDR3 DNA reads TGTGCCAGCAGCTTACAGGGTACTGGCAATCAGCCCCAGCATTTT.

The table lists this clonotype with a few counts. The CDR3 coding sequence is TGTGCCAGCAGCGTATCAGGACAGGGGATTTACGAGCAGTACTTC. It yields the protein CASSVSGQGIYEQYF. The V and J genes are TRBV9 and TRBJ2-7; TRBD1 agrees at 9 bases. The germline gives CDR1 SGDLS, CDR2 YYNGEE. The CDR3 extends over 15 amino acids. J was trimmed by 4 bases and V by 1 base; bases with no gene match: 6.